The clone carrying this T cell receptor (beta chain) was found many times. What it recognizes is unknown. The sample comes from a study of beta chain bispecific antibodies for T cell cancers. The germline CDR1 and CDR2 sequences are SEHNR and FQNEAQ (reference sequence). The CDR3 covers 16 residues. The J segment lost 7 bases and the V segment lost 5 bases, leaving 9 bases of the junction unmatched. TCRdb recomputed calls from the 5' RACE reads with MiXCR, one row per CDR3 protein. The sample carries about 20,000 distinct CDR3 sequences, approximately 2% recorded once. Findings and caveats of the study: An anti-TRBV5-5 antibody cross-reacts with the highly similar TRBV5-6. The leukemia cells, rather than normal T cells, gave most of the targeted TRBV signal. Anti-TRBV12 exposure, compared with anti-CD19, reduced the TRBV12-3 proportion of TRBV signal by around 99%.

Blood mononuclear cells were expanded for around three days using either OKT3 anti-CD3 antibody or CD3/CD28 beads. This sequence was found in a human donor in good health. Some clones in this sample may be carry-over from other donors' samples. The chain couples TRBV7-9 to TRBJ1-4, with TRBD1 identical over 11 bases. The input for sequencing was healthy donor T cells cultured with leukemia cells, taken from a culture containing a bispecific antibody targeting TCR Vbeta12. Here the CDR3 reads CASSPKPGQGVEKLFF. In nucleotides, the CDR3 is TGTGCCAGCAGCCCTAAGCCGGGACAGGGGGTTGAAAAACTGTTTTTT.